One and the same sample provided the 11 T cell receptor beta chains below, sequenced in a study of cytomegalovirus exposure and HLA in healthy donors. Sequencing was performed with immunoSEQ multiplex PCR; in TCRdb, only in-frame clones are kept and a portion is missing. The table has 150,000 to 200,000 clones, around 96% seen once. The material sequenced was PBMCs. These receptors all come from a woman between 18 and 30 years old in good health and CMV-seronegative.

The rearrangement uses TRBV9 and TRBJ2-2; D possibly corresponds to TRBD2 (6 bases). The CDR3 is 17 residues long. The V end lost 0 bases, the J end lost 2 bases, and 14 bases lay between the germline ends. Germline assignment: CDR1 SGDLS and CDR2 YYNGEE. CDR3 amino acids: CASSVVSSGVNTGELFF. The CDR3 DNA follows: TGTGCCAGCAGCGTAGTAAGTTCGGGGGTTAACACCGGGGAGCTGTTTTTT.

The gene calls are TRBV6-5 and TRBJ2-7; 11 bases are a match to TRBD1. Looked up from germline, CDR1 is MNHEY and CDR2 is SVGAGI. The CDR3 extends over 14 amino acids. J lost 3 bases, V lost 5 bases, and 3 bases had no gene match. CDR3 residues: CASSQGTGGYEQYF. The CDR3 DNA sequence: TGTGCCAGCAGTCAGGGGACAGGGGGCTACGAGCAGTACTTC.

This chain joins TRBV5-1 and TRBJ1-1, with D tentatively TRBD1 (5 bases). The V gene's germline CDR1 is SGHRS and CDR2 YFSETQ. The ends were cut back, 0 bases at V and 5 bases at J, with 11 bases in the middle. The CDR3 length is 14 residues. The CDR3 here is CASSLEQGRTEAFF. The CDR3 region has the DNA TGCGCCAGCAGCTTGGAGCAGGGTCGAACTGAAGCTTTCTTT.

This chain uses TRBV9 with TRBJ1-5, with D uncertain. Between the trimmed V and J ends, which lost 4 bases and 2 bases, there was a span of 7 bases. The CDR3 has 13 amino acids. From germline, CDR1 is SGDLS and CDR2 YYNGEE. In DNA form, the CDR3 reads TGTGCCAGCAGCCGTGTAGGCAATCAGCCCCAGCATTTT. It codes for CASSRVGNQPQHF.

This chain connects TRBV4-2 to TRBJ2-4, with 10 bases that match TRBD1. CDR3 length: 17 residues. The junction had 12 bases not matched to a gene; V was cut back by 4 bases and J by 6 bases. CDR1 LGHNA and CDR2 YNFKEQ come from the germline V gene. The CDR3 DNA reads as TGTGCCAGCAGCCCCAGGCGACAGGGGGCTCAGCGAAACATTCAGTACTTC. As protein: CASSPRRQGAQRNIQYF.

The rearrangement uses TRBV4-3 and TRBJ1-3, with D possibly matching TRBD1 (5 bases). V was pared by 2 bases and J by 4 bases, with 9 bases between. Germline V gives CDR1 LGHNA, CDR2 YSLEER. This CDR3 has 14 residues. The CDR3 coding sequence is TGCGCCAGCAGCCAAACAGGTTCCGGAAACACCATATATTTT. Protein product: CASSQTGSGNTIYF.

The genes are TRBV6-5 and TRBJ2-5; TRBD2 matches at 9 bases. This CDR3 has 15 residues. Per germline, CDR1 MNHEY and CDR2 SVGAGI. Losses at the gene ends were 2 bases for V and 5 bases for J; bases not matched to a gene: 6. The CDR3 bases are TGTGCCAGCAGTTACCTCGGCGGGGGGGGTGAGACCCAGTACTTC. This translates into CASSYLGGGGETQYF.

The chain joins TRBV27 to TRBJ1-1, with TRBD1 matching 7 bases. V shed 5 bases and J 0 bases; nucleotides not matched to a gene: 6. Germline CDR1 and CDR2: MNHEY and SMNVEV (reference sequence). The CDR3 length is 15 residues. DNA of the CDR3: TGTGCCAGCAGTCCCTCGGGACAGATGAACACTGAAGCTTTCTTT. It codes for CASSPSGQMNTEAFF.

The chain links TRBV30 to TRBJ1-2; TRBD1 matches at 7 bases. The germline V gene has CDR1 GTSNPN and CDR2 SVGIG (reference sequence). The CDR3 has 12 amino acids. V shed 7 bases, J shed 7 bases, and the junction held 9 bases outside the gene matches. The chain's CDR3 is CAFDRVAGGYTF. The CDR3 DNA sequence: TGTGCCTTTGACAGGGTAGCAGGTGGCTACACCTTC.

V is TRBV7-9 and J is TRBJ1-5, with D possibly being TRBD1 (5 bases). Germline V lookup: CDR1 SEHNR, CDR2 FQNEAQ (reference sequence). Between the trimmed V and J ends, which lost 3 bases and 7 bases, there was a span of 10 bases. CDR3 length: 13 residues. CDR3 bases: TGTGCCAGCAGCTTGGGGGGAGAACAGCCCCAGCATTTT. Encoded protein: CASSLGGEQPQHF. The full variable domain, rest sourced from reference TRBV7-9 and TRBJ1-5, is DTGVSQNPRHKITKRGQNVTFRCDPISEHNRLYWYRQTLGQGPEFLTYFQNEAQLEKSRLLSDRFSAERPKGSFSTLEIQRTEQGDSAMYLCASSLGGEQPQHFGDGTRLSIL.

The CDR3 protein is CASSQTDVWEQFF. In DNA form, the CDR3 reads TGTGCCAGCAGCCAAACAGACGTTTGGGAGCAGTTCTTC. This chain uses TRBV11-2 with TRBJ2-1; D remains unclear. Between the trimmed V and J ends, which lost 5 bases and 10 bases, there was a span of 15 bases. The germline V gene has CDR1 SGHAT and CDR2 FQNNGV. The CDR3 contains 13 residues.